This T cell receptor beta chain stems from a study of blood T cell repertoires in COVID-19. Per the study methods: Reference gene primer amplification yielded estimated nucleated cell counts. Profiled with immunoSEQ multiplex PCR; TCRdb holds only in-frame clones, not every one. V, J and clone size reflect that table, while D and trimming were determined from the DNA. The sample comprises 300,000 to 450,000 clones, 85% of which are singletons, and approximately 3.7% rests with the top ten. CDR3 length: 18 amino acids. J was trimmed by 3 bases and V by 3 bases; bases with no gene match: 13. Germline V CDR1 and CDR2: SSHAT, FNYEAQ (reference sequence).

This TCR came from a woman between 18 and 30 years old with acute or convalescent COVID-19. This rearrangement joins TRBV7-7 to TRBJ2-2, with TRBD2 identical over 7 bases. Sequencing was performed on peripheral blood. CDR3 sequence: CASSFGPGGRTDTGELFF. The CDR3 nucleotides read TGTGCCAGCAGCTTTGGGCCGGGGGGACGGACCGACACCGGGGAGCTGTTTTTT.